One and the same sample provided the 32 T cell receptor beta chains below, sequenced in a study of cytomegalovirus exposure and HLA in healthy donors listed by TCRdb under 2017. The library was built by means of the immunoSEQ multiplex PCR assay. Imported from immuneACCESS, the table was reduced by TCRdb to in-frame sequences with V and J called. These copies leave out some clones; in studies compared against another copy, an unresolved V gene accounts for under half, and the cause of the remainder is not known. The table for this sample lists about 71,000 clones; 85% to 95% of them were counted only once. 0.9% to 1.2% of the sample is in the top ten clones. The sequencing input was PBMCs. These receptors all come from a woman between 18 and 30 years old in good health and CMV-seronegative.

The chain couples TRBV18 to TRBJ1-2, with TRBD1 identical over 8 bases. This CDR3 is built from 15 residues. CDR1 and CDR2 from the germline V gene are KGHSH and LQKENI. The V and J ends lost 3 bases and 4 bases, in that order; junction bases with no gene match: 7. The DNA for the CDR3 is TGTGCCAGCTCACCCGGACAGGGAACTAGCTATGGCTACACCTTC. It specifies CASSPGQGTSYGYTF.

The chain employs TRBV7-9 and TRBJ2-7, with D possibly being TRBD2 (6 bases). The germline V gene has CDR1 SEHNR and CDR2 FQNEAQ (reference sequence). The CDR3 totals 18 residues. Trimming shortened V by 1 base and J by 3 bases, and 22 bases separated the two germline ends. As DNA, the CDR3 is TGTGCCAGCAGCTTAGGGGGGGATAGTCTCTCGACCTACTACGAGCAGTACTTC. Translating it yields CASSLGGDSLSTYYEQYF.

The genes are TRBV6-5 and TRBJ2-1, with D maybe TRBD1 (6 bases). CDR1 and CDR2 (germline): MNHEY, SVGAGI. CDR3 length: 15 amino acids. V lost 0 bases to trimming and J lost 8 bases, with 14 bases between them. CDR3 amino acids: CASSYSGGRGDEQFF. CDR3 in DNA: TGTGCCAGCAGTTACTCAGGGGGACGGGGCGATGAGCAGTTCTTC.

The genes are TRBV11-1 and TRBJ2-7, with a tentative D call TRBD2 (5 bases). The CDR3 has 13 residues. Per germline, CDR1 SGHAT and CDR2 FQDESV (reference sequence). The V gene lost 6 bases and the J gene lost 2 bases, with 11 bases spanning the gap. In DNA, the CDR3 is TGTGCCAGCAGACGTATCGGGACCTACGAGCAGTACTTC. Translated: CASRRIGTYEQYF.

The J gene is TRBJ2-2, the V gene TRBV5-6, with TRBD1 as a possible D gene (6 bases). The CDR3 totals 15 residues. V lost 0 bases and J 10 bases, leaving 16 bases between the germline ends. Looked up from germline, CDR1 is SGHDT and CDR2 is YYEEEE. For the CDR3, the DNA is TGTGCCAGCAGCTTGGCCTTTGACAGGCTGGAGGAGCTGTTTTTT. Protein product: CASSLAFDRLEELFF.

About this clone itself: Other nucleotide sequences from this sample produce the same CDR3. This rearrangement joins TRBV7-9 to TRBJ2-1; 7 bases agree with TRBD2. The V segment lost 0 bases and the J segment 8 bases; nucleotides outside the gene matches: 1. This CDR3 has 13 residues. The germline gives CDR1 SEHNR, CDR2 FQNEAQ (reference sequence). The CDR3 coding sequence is TGTGCCAGCAGCTTAGCGGGAGGGGATGAGCAGTTCTTC. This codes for CASSLAGGDEQFF. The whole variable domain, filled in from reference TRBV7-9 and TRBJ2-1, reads DTGVSQNPRHKITKRGQNVTFRCDPISEHNRLYWYRQTLGQGPEFLTYFQNEAQLEKSRLLSDRFSAERPKGSFSTLEIQRTEQGDSAMYLCASSLAGGDEQFFGPGTRLTVL.

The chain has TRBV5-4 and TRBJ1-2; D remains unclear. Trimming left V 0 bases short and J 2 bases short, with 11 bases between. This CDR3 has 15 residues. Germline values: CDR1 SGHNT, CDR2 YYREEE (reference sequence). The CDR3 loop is CASSLERTLNYGYTF. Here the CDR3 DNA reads TGTGCCAGCAGCTTGGAGCGGACCTTGAACTATGGCTACACCTTC.

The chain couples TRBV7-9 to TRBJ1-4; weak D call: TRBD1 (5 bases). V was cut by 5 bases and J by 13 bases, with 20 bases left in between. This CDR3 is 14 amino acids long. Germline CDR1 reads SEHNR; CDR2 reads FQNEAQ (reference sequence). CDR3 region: CASSRGTEGDGLFF. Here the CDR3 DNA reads TGTGCCAGCAGCCGCGGGACTGAAGGGGATGGACTGTTTTTT.

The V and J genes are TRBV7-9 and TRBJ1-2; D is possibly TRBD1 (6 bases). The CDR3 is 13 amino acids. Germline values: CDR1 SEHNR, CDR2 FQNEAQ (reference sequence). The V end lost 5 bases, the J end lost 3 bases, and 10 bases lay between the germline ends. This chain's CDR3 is CASSPRTDYGYTF. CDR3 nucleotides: TGTGCCAGCAGCCCACGGACAGACTATGGCTACACCTTC.

The CDR3 loop reads CASSLRLAGAFNEQFF. As DNA, the CDR3 is TGTGCCAGCAGTTTACGACTAGCGGGGGCCTTCAATGAGCAGTTCTTC. V usage is TRBV28 and J usage is TRBJ2-1; 12 bases match TRBD2. The CDR3 has 16 amino acids. CDR1 and CDR2 from the germline V gene are MDHEN and SYDVKM. Germline trimming cut 2 bases from V and 6 bases from J; bases unmatched to any gene: 5. The full variable domain, with the rest looked up from reference TRBV28 and TRBJ2-1, is DVKVTQSSRYLVKRTGEKVFLECVQDMDHENMFWYRQDPGLGLRLIYFSYDVKMKEKGDIPEGYSVSREKKERFSLILESASTNQTSMYLCASSLRLAGAFNEQFFGPGTRLTVL.

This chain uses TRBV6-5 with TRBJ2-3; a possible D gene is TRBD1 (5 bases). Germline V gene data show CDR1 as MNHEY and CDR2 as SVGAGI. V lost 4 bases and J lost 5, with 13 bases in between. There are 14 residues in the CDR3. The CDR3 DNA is TGTGCCAGCAGTTTTGGGGCAGGAGAAGATACGCAGTATTTT. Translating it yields CASSFGAGEDTQYF.

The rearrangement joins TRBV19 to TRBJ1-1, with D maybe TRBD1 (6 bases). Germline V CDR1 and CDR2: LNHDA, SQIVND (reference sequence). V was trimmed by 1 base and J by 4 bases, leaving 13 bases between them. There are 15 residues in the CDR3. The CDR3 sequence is CASSIGGTMGTEAFF. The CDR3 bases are TGTGCCAGTAGTATAGGTGGGACAATGGGCACTGAAGCTTTCTTT.

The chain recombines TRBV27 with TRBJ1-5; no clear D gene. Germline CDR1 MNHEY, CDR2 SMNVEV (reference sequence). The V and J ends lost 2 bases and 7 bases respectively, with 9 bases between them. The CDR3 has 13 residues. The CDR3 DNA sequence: TGTGCCAGCAGTTTACAGGCGGGGCAGCCCCAGCATTTT. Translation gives CASSLQAGQPQHF.

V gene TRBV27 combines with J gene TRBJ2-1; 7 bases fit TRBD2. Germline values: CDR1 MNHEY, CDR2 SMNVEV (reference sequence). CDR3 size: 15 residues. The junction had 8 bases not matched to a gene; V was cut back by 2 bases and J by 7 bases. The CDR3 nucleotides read TGTGCCAGCAGTTTAGGTCTAGCGGCCAGTAATGAGCAGTTCTTC. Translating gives CASSLGLAASNEQFF.

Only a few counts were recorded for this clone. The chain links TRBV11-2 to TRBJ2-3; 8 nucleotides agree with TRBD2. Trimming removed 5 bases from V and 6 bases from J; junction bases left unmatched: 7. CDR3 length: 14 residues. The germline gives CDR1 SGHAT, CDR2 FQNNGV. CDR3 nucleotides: TGTGCCAGCAGCGCCCGGCGGGGGGAGGATACGCAGTATTTT. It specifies CASSARRGEDTQYF.

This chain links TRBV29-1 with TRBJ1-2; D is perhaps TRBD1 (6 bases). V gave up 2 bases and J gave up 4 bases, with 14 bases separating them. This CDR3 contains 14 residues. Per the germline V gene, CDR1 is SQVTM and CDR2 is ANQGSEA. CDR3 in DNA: TGCAGCGTTGAAACGCAGGGGATTGGCTATGGCTACACCTTC. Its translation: CSVETQGIGYGYTF. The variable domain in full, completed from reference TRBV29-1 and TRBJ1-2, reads SAVISQKPSRDICQRGTSLTIQCQVDSQVTMMFWYRQQPGQSLTLIATANQGSEATYESGFVIDKFPISRPNLTFSTLTVSNMSPEDSSIYLCSVETQGIGYGYTFGSGTRLTVV.

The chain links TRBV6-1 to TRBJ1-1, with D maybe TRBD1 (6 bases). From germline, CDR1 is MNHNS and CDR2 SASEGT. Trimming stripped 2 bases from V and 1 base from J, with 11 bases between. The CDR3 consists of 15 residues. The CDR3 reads CASSERRGANTEAFF. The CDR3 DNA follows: TGTGCCAGCAGTGAACGTCGGGGGGCGAACACTGAAGCTTTCTTT.

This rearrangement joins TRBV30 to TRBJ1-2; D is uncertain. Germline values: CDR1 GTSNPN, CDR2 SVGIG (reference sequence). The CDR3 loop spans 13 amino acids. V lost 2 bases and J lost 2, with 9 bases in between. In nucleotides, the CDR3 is TGTGCCTGGAGTTATTACACCAACTATGGCTACACCTTC. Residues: CAWSYYTNYGYTF.

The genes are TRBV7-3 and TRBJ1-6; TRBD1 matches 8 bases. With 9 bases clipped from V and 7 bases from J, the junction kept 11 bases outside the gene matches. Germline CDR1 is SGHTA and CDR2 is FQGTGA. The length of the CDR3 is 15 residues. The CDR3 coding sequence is TGTGCCAGGAGCCAGGGGGCAGAGAACAATTCACCCCTCCACTTT. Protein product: CARSQGAENNSPLHF.

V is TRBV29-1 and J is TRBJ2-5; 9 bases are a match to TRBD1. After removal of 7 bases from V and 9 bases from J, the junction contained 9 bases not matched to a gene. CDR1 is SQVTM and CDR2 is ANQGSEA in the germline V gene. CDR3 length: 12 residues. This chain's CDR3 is CSGQQGAGSQYF. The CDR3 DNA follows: TGCAGCGGTCAACAGGGGGCAGGGTCCCAGTACTTC.

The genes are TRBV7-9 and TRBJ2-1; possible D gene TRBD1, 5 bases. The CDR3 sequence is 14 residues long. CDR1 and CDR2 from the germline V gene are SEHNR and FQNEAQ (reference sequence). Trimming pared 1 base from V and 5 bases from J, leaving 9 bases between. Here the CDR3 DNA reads TGTGCCAGCAGCTTAGAGACAGTCCACAATGAGCAGTTCTTC. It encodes CASSLETVHNEQFF.

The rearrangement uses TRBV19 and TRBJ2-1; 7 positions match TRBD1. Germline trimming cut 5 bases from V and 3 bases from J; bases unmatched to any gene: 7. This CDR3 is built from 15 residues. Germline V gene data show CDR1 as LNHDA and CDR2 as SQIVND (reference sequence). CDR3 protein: CASSSPGQDYNEQFF. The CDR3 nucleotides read TGTGCCAGTAGTTCCCCTGGACAGGACTACAATGAGCAGTTCTTC. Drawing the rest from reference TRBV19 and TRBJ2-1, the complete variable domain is DGGITQSPKYLFRKEGQNVTLSCEQNLNHDAMYWYRQDPGQGLRLIYYSQIVNDFQKGDIAEGYSVSREKKESFPLTVTSAQKNPTAFYLCASSSPGQDYNEQFFGPGTRLTVL.

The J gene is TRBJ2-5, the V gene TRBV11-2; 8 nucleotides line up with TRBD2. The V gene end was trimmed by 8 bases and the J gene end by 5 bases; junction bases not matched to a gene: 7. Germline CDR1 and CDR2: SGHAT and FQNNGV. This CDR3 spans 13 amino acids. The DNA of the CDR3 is TGTGCCAGCGGGACGGGGGGGCCTGAGACCCAGTACTTC. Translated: CASGTGGPETQYF.

For the CDR3, the DNA is TGTGCCACCAGCAGAGAGGCCCCACAGGACCTGAACACCGGGGAGCTGTTTTTT. Protein: CATSREAPQDLNTGELFF. This chain joins TRBV15 and TRBJ2-2; tentatively, D is TRBD1 (5 bases). Deletions cut 0 bases from V and 1 base from J, with 15 bases between. The CDR3 length is 18 residues. Germline CDR1 reads LNHNV; CDR2 reads YYDKDF (reference sequence).

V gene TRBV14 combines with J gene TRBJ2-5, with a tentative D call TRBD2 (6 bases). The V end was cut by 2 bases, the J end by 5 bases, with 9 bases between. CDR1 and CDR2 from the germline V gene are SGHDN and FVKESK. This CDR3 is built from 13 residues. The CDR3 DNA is TGTGCCAGCAGCCAATGGAGGGAGGAGACCCAGTACTTC. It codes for CASSQWREETQYF.

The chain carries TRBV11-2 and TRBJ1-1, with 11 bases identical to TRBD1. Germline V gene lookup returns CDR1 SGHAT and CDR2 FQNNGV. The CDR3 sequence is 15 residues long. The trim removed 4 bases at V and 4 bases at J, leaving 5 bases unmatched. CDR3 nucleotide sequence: TGTGCCAGCAGCTCCAGGACAGGGGGCCTCACTGAAGCTTTCTTT. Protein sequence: CASSSRTGGLTEAFF.

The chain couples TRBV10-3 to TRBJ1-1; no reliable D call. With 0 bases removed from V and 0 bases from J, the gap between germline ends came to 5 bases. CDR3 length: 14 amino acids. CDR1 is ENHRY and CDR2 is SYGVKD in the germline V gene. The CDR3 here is CAISESLLNTEAFF. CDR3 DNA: TGTGCCATCAGTGAGTCTCTATTGAACACTGAAGCTTTCTTT.

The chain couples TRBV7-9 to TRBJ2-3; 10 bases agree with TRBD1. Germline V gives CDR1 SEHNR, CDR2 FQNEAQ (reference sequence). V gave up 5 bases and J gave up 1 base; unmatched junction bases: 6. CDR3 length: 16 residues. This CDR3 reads CASSTRQGAGTDTQYF. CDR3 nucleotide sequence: TGTGCCAGCAGCACCCGACAGGGGGCCGGCACAGATACGCAGTATTTT.

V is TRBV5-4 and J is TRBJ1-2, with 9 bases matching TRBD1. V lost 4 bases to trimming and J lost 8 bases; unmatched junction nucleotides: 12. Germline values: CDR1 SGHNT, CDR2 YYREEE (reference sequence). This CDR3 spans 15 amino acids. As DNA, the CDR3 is TGTGCCAGCAGCATGTGGGGCGCACAGGGGGCCGGCTACACCTTC. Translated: CASSMWGAQGAGYTF.

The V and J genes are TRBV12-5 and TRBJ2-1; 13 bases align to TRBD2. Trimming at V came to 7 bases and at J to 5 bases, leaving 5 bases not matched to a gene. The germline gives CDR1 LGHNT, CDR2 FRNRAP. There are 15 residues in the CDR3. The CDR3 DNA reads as TGTGCTAGTGCCGAAGGGACTAGCGGGGACAATGAGCAGTTCTTC. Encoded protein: CASAEGTSGDNEQFF.

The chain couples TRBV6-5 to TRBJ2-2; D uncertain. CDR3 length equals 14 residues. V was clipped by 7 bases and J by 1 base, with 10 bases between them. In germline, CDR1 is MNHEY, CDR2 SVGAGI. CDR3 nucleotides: TGTGCCAGCAAAGAGACAAAGAACACCGGGGAGCTGTTTTTT. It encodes CASKETKNTGELFF.

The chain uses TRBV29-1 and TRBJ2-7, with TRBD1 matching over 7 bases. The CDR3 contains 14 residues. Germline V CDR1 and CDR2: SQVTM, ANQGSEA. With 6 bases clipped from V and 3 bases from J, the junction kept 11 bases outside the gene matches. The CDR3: CSVLTGAPGYEQYF. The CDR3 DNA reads TGCAGCGTCTTAACAGGGGCCCCCGGCTACGAGCAGTACTTC.